This TCR beta chain was identified during a study of OX40 agonist ivuxolimab in advanced cancers. This clone was counted between two and nine times. Sequenced by immunoSEQ multiplex PCR; TCRdb stores in-frame clones only, minus some. The sample contains 90,000 to 100,000 clones, around 90% of which appear only once. With V trimmed by 5 bases and J by 5 bases, 7 bases remained unmatched. The CDR3 length is 14 residues. Germline loops: CDR1 KGHSH, CDR2 LQKENI. Sequenced here: CD4+ or CD8+ T cells sorted from blood, sampled in a trial of the OX40 agonist ivuxolimab. V usage is TRBV18 and J usage is TRBJ1-1; 8 bases are shared with TRBD1. This clonotype was sampled from an adult with an advanced solid tumor such as melanoma, head and neck, liver or kidney cancer. The CDR3 nucleotides are TGTGCCAGCTCAGGACAGGGTGGTCAAACTGAAGCTTTCTTT. Translating gives CASSGQGGQTEAFF.